The next 16 T cell receptor beta chains were all read from a single sample in a study of human T cells and chemical hapten exposure. The time point: patch test 2, 6 weeks after DPC sensitization. Described treatment: therapeutic diphenylcyclopropenone sensitization with weekly scalp DPC. TCRdb redid the calling of the RACE reads with MiXCR, one entry per CDR3 protein. The profile covers more than 70,000 distinct CDR3 sequences, with approximately 10% appearing a single time and around 1.6% taken by the ten largest. The sequences come from whole blood, collected in connection with sensitization to the hapten diphenylcyclopropenone (DPC). The receptor set was obtained from a man in his late teens or twenties with alopecia areata. Some clones in this sample may be carry-over from other donors' samples.

This clonotype has more than one count but fewer than ten. V usage is TRBV20-1 and J usage is TRBJ1-1; D call uncertain. The CDR3 runs to 15 residues. Germline-derived CDR1 and CDR2 are DFQATT and SNEGSKA (reference sequence). With 0 bases removed from V and 1 base from J, the gap between germline ends came to 12 bases. CDR3 loop: CSARDPAVWNTEAFF. Written as DNA, the CDR3 is TGCAGTGCTAGAGATCCGGCAGTTTGGAACACTGAAGCTTTCTTT.

The sample holds many counts of this clonotype. The chain is built from TRBV25-1 and TRBJ2-7; the D is unclear. This CDR3 has 11 residues. CDR1 and CDR2 from the germline V gene are MGHDK and SYGVNS. The V end lost 2 bases, the J end lost 4 bases, and 3 bases lay between the germline ends. CDR3 in DNA: TGTGCCAGCAGTGAAAGGTACGAGCAGTACTTC. As protein: CASSERYEQYF.

This chain uses TRBV18 with TRBJ1-5; 8 nucleotides match TRBD1. Germline-derived CDR1 and CDR2 are KGHSH and LQKENI. Losses at the gene ends were 2 bases for V and 0 bases for J; bases not matched to a gene: 3. This CDR3 has 16 amino acids. The CDR3 is CASSPGQGASNQPQHF. CDR3 in DNA: TGTGCCAGCTCACCAGGTCAGGGGGCTAGCAATCAGCCCCAGCATTTT.

This clonotype was observed many times. The chain employs TRBV12-3 or TRBV12-4 and TRBJ2-7; D is ambiguous. Trimming pared 5 bases from V and 5 bases from J, leaving 10 bases between. CDR3 length: 12 amino acids. CDR3 protein: CASSPSRNEQYF. CDR3 in DNA: TGTGCCAGCAGTCCCTCTAGGAACGAGCAGTACTTC.

This clonotype came up many times. This chain connects TRBV20-1 to TRBJ2-7, with D hard to call. The CDR3 has 15 amino acids. The germline CDR1 and CDR2 sequences are DFQATT and SNEGSKA (reference sequence). V was shortened by 7 bases and J by 0 bases, with 19 bases between the two germline ends. The CDR3 DNA is TGCAGTGGGCAGCGTTATTGGAAAAACTCCTACGAGCAGTACTTC. Encoded protein: CSGQRYWKNSYEQYF.

In its sample, this clonotype was seen many times. The J gene is TRBJ1-4, the V gene TRBV15; the match to TRBD1 covers 9 bases. The germline gives CDR1 LNHNV, CDR2 YYDKDF (reference sequence). There are 15 residues in the CDR3. Trimming removed 6 bases from V and 7 bases from J; junction bases left unmatched: 9. The DNA of the CDR3 is TGTGCCACCAGGCCCCCGGGACAGGGTGGTGAAAAACTGTTTTTT. Translation: CATRPPGQGGEKLFF.

In this sample, this clonotype turned up many times. V gene TRBV6-5 combines with J gene TRBJ1-4, with 9 positions matching TRBD1. Germline V gene data show CDR1 as MNHEY and CDR2 as SVGAGI. The CDR3 is 15 residues long. Trimming at V came to 4 bases and at J to 8 bases, leaving 8 bases not matched to a gene. Here the CDR3 reads CASSSLGQGLEKLFF. CDR3 coding DNA: TGTGCCAGCAGTTCGTTGGGACAGGGACTAGAAAAACTGTTTTTT.

This clonotype turned up a few times. The J gene is TRBJ1-1, the V gene TRBV6-5, with 8 bases identical to TRBD1. V shed 2 bases and J 1 base; nucleotides not matched to a gene: 6. The CDR3 extends over 16 amino acids. The germline V gene has CDR1 MNHEY and CDR2 SVGAGI. CDR3: CASSYRTGYPNTEAFF. CDR3 coding DNA: TGTGCCAGCAGTTACCGGACAGGGTACCCGAACACTGAAGCTTTCTTT.

This clonotype was observed at least ten times. The V call is TRBV11-2, the J call TRBJ1-2; D is possibly TRBD1 (5 bases). Germline CDR1 SGHAT, CDR2 FQNNGV. The V end was cut by 0 bases, the J end by 7 bases, with 15 bases between. The CDR3 is 15 residues long. CDR3 sequence reads: CASSLEFAGSRGYTF. The CDR3 nucleotides are TGTGCCAGCAGCTTAGAGTTCGCAGGGTCTCGTGGCTACACCTTC.

This clonotype was detected ten times or more. As DNA, the CDR3 is TGTGCCAGCAGCTCCCCACCGGACAGGGTGAAGACCCAGTACTTC. It codes for CASSSPPDRVKTQYF. J is TRBJ2-5 and V is TRBV11-2; 8 bases line up with TRBD1. The germline V gene encodes CDR1 SGHAT and CDR2 FQNNGV. V trimming: 4 bases; J trimming: 6 bases; junction bases outside the gene matches: 10. This CDR3 has 15 residues.

The genes are TRBV3-1 and TRBJ2-5; D may be TRBD2 (6 bases). CDR3 size: 13 residues. Between the trimmed V and J ends, which lost 3 bases and 14 bases, there was a span of 19 bases. CDR1 is LGHDT, CDR2 YNNKEL, per germline (reference sequence). In nucleotides, the CDR3 is TGTGCCAGCAGCCACCCCCCGCGGGGTCTTTCATACTTC. It yields the protein CASSHPPRGLSYF.

The chain joins TRBV3-1 to TRBJ2-7; 7 nucleotides match TRBD1. V shed 6 bases, J shed 4 bases, and the junction held 3 bases outside the gene matches. Germline loops: CDR1 LGHDT, CDR2 YNNKEL (reference sequence). The CDR3 is 12 residues long. CDR3 sequence: CASRRQGYEQYF. Written as DNA, the CDR3 is TGTGCCAGCAGACGACAGGGTTACGAGCAGTACTTC.

Comment on this clonotype: One end of the junction is discordant with germline, which a read error may explain. The chain links TRBV6-5 to TRBJ2-1, with 9 bases aligning to TRBD1. Per germline, CDR1 MNHEY and CDR2 SVGAGI. The CDR3 has 11 residues. For the CDR3, the DNA is TGTGCCAGCAGTCGGGGACAGGGCGAGGTCTTC. Its protein product is CASSRGQGEVF.

A few counts support this clonotype. This sequence joins TRBV7-9 and TRBJ2-2; D is uncertain. Trimming shortened V by 0 bases and J by 6 bases, and 14 bases separated the two germline ends. Germline V gene data show CDR1 as SEHNR and CDR2 as FQNEAQ (reference sequence). CDR3 size: 16 residues. The CDR3 nucleotides read TGTGCCAGCAGCTTAGCGGGGTCTCTTCACGCCGGGGAGCTGTTTTTT. Translating gives CASSLAGSLHAGELFF.

Worth noting for this clonotype: One end of the junction is discordant with germline, which a read error may explain. V and J are TRBV5-5 and TRBJ2-1; D is uncertain. Germline V lookup: CDR1 SGHKS, CDR2 YYEKEE (reference sequence). This CDR3 is built from 14 residues. The CDR3 here is CASSIRTAYNEQLF. CDR3 nucleotides: TGTGCCAGCAGCATCAGGACGGCTTACAATGAGCAGCTCTTC.

V and J are TRBV28 and TRBJ2-7; 7 bases are a match to TRBD1. The V gene end was trimmed by 1 base and the J gene end by 6 bases; junction bases not matched to a gene: 9. CDR3 length: 15 amino acids. Germline V CDR1 and CDR2: MDHEN, SYDVKM. This CDR3 reads CASSLSGRGNFEQYF. In DNA form, the CDR3 reads TGTGCCAGCAGTTTATCCGGCAGGGGGAATTTCGAGCAGTACTTC.